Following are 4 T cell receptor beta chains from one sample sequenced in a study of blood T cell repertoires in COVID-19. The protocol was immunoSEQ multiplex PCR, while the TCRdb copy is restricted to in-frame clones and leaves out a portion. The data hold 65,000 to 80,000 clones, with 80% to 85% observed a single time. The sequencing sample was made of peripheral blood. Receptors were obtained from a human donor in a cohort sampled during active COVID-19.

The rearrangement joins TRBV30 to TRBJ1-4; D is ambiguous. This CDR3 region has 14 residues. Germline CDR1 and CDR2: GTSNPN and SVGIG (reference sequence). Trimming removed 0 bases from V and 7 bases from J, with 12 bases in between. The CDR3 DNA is TGTGCCTGGAGTGTAGAGCTAGGGAGTGAAAAACTGTTTTTT. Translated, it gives CAWSVELGSEKLFF.

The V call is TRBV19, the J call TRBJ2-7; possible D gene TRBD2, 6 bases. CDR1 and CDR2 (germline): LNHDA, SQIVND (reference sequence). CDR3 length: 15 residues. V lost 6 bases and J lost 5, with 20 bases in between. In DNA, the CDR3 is TGTGCCAGTAGGCCCCGGCAGGGAGGTAGACACGAGCAGTACTTC. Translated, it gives CASRPRQGGRHEQYF.

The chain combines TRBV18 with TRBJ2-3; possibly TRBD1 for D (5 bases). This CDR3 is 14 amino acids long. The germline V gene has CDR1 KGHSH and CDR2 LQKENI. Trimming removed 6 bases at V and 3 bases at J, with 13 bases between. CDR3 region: CASSPPRGTDTQYF. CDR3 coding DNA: TGTGCCAGCTCTCCCCCAAGGGGTACAGATACGCAGTATTTT.

CDR3 protein: CASSPVGHPNTEAFF. CDR3 nucleotide sequence: TGTGCCAGCTCACCCGTGGGACACCCGAACACTGAAGCTTTCTTT. The chain combines TRBV18 with TRBJ1-1, with D perhaps matching TRBD1 (6 bases). The CDR3 has 15 amino acids. Trimming took off 3 bases at V and 1 base at J, with 12 bases between the two ends. CDR1 and CDR2 from the germline V gene are KGHSH and LQKENI.